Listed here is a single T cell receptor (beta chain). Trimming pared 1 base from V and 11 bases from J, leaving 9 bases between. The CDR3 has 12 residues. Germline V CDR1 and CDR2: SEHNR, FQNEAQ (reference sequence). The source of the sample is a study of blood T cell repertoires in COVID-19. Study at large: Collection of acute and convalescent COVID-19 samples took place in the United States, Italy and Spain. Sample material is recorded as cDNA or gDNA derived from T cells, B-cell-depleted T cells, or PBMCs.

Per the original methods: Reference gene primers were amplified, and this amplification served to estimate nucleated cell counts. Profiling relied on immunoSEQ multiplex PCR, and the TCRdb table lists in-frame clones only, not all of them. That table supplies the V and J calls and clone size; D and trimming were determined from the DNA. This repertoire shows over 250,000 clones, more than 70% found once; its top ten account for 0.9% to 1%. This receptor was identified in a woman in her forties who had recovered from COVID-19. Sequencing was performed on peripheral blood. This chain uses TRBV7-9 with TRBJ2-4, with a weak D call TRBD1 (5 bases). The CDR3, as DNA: TGTGCCAGCAGCTTAGATCAGGGCTTTCAGTACTTC. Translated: CASSLDQGFQYF.